These 20 T cell receptor beta chains share one sample of origin, sequenced in a study of TIL therapy for anti-PD-1-resistant metastatic lung cancer. Time point in this sample: pre-treatment sample, taken before nivolumab and TIL therapy. Sequencing used immunoSEQ v3. The data were produced by immunoSEQ multiplex PCR, yet TCRdb's version contains in-frame clones alone and is incomplete. The sample carries about 32,000 clones, 74% recorded once. Material: blood, obtained at baseline. The receptors derive from a woman aged 30-85 years with non-small cell lung cancer.

This chain uses TRBV13 with TRBJ2-5; maybe TRBD1 (6 bases). The germline gives CDR1 PRHDT, CDR2 FYEKMQ (reference sequence). The CDR3 contains 14 residues. V was trimmed by 4 bases and J by 2 bases, leaving 11 bases between them. The CDR3 bases are TGTGCCAGCAGCTCACAGGGAGCGCAAGAGACCCAGTACTTC. It is translated as CASSSQGAQETQYF.

V usage is TRBV5-4 and J usage is TRBJ2-3, with D perhaps matching TRBD1 or TRBD2 (6 bases each). The CDR3 sequence is 16 residues long. V shed 3 bases and J shed 2 bases, with 16 bases lying between them. The germline CDR1 and CDR2 sequences are SGHNT and YYREEE (reference sequence). In DNA, the CDR3 is TGTGCCAGCAGCTCATCCTGGGGGGCTTACACAGATACGCAGTATTTT. It is translated as CASSSSWGAYTDTQYF.

This chain uses TRBV5-1 with TRBJ2-3; a possible D gene is TRBD1 (6 bases). This CDR3 has 15 amino acids. V was cut by 4 bases and J by 1 base, with 13 bases left in between. Germline lookup yields CDR1 SGHRS and CDR2 YFSETQ. The CDR3 DNA reads TGCGCCAGCAGCCTCAAAGGGGGAGGCACAGATACGCAGTATTTT. Its translation: CASSLKGGGTDTQYF.

The rearrangement joins TRBV5-5 to TRBJ1-5; no firm D call. CDR3 length equals 15 residues. V lost 3 bases and J lost 3, with 13 bases in between. Looked up from germline, CDR1 is SGHKS and CDR2 is YYEKEE (reference sequence). In DNA, the CDR3 is TGTGCCAGCAGCTCCCGGGATGTGGTCAATCAGCCCCAGCATTTT. It translates to CASSSRDVVNQPQHF.

CDR3 region: CAWSSTRLAGGGGTQYF. The CDR3 DNA reads as TGTGCCTGGAGTTCAACTAGACTAGCGGGCGGGGGAGGAACGCAGTATTTT. V gene TRBV30 combines with J gene TRBJ2-3, with 10 bases aligning to TRBD2. V lost 2 bases, J lost 9 bases, and 17 bases stayed unmatched. The CDR3 is 17 residues long. Germline-derived CDR1 and CDR2 are GTSNPN and SVGIG (reference sequence).

This chain uses TRBV7-9 with TRBJ2-7; 7 nucleotides agree with TRBD1. The CDR3 extends over 14 amino acids. Trimming took 4 bases from V and 8 from J; bases not matched to a gene: 11. In germline, CDR1 is SEHNR, CDR2 FQNEAQ (reference sequence). The CDR3 DNA follows: TGTGCCAGCAGCTCTTCTGACAGGGTTGAAAAGCAGTACTTC. It specifies CASSSSDRVEKQYF.

CDR3 in amino acids: CASSPNFRGSSYNEQFF. In DNA form, the CDR3 reads TGTGCCAGCAGCCCCAATTTCCGCGGAAGCTCCTACAATGAGCAGTTCTTC. This sequence joins TRBV7-2 and TRBJ2-1, with D unclear. Between the trimmed V and J ends, which lost 5 bases and 0 bases, there was a span of 17 bases. The germline gives CDR1 SGHTA, CDR2 FQGNSA. This CDR3 contains 17 residues.

The CDR3 DNA reads TGTGCCAGCACCGTCGGTGGACTAGCGGGAGGAATCCAAGAGACCCAGTACTTC. It is translated as CASTVGGLAGGIQETQYF. This rearrangement joins TRBV11-2 to TRBJ2-5, with 14 bases identical to TRBD2. The V and J ends lost 7 bases and 1 base, in that order; junction bases with no gene match: 11. This CDR3 contains 18 residues. Germline-derived CDR1 and CDR2 are SGHAT and FQNNGV.

The CDR3, as DNA: TGTGCCAGTAGTATAGGACCCTACTCAGCATCAGATACGCAGTATTTT. Its translation: CASSIGPYSASDTQYF. This chain uses TRBV19 with TRBJ2-3; no clear D gene. The ends were cut back, 1 base at V and 4 bases at J, with 15 bases in the middle. The CDR3 extends over 16 amino acids. Germline CDR1 and CDR2: LNHDA and SQIVND (reference sequence). The full variable domain, its missing parts supplied by reference TRBV19 and TRBJ2-3, is DGGITQSPKYLFRKEGQNVTLSCEQNLNHDAMYWYRQDPGQGLRLIYYSQIVNDFQKGDIAEGYSVSREKKESFPLTVTSAQKNPTAFYLCASSIGPYSASDTQYFGPGTRLTVL.

The rearrangement uses TRBV15 and TRBJ1-1; D gene unclear. Looked up from germline, CDR1 is LNHNV and CDR2 is YYDKDF (reference sequence). With 4 bases removed from V and 0 bases from J, the gap between germline ends came to 6 bases. The CDR3 length is 13 residues. CDR3 loop: CATSIGVNTEAFF. The CDR3 DNA follows: TGTGCCACCAGCATTGGGGTGAACACTGAAGCTTTCTTT.

The rearrangement uses TRBV5-1 and TRBJ2-2, with 10 bases identical to TRBD2. The CDR3 sequence is 16 residues long. J gave up 0 bases and V 4 bases, and 3 bases lay outside the gene matches. Germline values: CDR1 SGHRS, CDR2 YFSETQ. CDR3 loop: CASSPGLAANTGELFF. DNA of the CDR3: TGCGCCAGCAGCCCCGGACTAGCGGCGAACACCGGGGAGCTGTTTTTT.

The chain recombines TRBV11-1 with TRBJ2-1, with 10 bases aligning to TRBD2. V gave up 1 base and J gave up 4 bases; unmatched junction bases: 1. Per germline, CDR1 SGHAT and CDR2 FQDESV (reference sequence). This CDR3 contains 15 residues. The CDR3 coding sequence is TGTGCCAGCAGCTTAGGACTAGCGGGTTACAATGAGCAGTTCTTC. Amino acid sequence: CASSLGLAGYNEQFF.

V is TRBV10-3 and J is TRBJ2-4; maybe TRBD2 (6 bases). The germline CDR1 and CDR2 sequences are ENHRY and SYGVKD. Trimming cost V 4 bases and J 0 bases, with 7 bases left between them. CDR3 length: 14 amino acids. CDR3 in amino acids: CAISVGGAKNIQYF. The CDR3 nucleotides are TGTGCCATCAGTGTCGGGGGAGCCAAAAACATTCAGTACTTC.

V is TRBV15 and J is TRBJ2-7; D unclear. V dropped 3 bases and J dropped 3 bases, with 12 bases sitting between them. The CDR3 covers 14 residues. Germline CDR1 LNHNV, CDR2 YYDKDF (reference sequence). DNA for the CDR3: TGTGCCACCAGCAGTGGTGACTCCCTCTACGAGCAGTACTTC. Translated: CATSSGDSLYEQYF.

The chain recombines TRBV5-1 with TRBJ2-5, with TRBD2 matching 8 bases. The trim removed 5 bases at V and 2 bases at J, leaving 17 bases unmatched. The CDR3 runs to 18 residues. Germline CDR1 and CDR2: SGHRS and YFSETQ. Written as DNA, the CDR3 is TGCGCCAGCAGGGGAACTCCAATAGGACTAGCTGAACAAGAGACCCAGTACTTC. This sequence encodes CASRGTPIGLAEQETQYF.

J is TRBJ1-2 and V is TRBV7-8; D is perhaps TRBD1 (5 bases). Germline V CDR1 and CDR2: SGHVS, FQNEAQ. The CDR3 is made up of 14 amino acids. The germline V and J ends were trimmed by 1 base and 4 bases, with 10 bases remaining between them. The CDR3 nucleotides read TGTGCCAGCAGCTTAGTGCCAGGGCCCTATGGCTACACCTTC. This encodes CASSLVPGPYGYTF.

This chain links TRBV19 with TRBJ1-2; D is uncertain. The ends were cut back, 5 bases at V and 4 bases at J, with 8 bases in the middle. Germline loops: CDR1 LNHDA, CDR2 SQIVND (reference sequence). This CDR3 region has 12 residues. CDR3 sequence (DNA): TGTGCCAGTAGTGATTTACTCTATGGCTACACCTTC. Translated, it gives CASSDLLYGYTF.

The gene calls are TRBV29-1 and TRBJ1-1; 10 nucleotides agree with TRBD1. This CDR3 has 13 residues. J gave up 2 bases and V 4 bases, and 1 base lay outside the gene matches. Germline CDR1 is SQVTM and CDR2 is ANQGSEA. CDR3: CSVGTGGNTEAFF. The CDR3, as DNA: TGCAGCGTTGGGACAGGGGGTAACACTGAAGCTTTCTTT.

The rearrangement links TRBV5-1 to TRBJ2-7, with no clear D. The germline CDR1 and CDR2 sequences are SGHRS and YFSETQ. The CDR3 totals 14 residues. Trimming removed 1 base at V and 1 base at J, with 9 bases between. CDR3 loop: CASSLIFGSYEQYF. The CDR3, as DNA: TGCGCCAGCAGCTTGATCTTCGGGTCCTACGAGCAGTACTTC.

The gene calls are TRBV2 and TRBJ2-7, with D unresolved. The V end lost 1 base, the J end lost 1 base, and 11 bases lay between the germline ends. Germline V gene data show CDR1 as SNHLY and CDR2 as FYNNEI. The CDR3 length is 15 residues. CDR3 amino acids: CASSEGEWTSYEQYF. For the CDR3, the DNA is TGTGCCAGCAGTGAAGGAGAGTGGACGTCCTACGAGCAGTACTTC.